This T cell receptor beta chain originates from a study of blood T cell repertoires in COVID-19 (dated by TCRdb to the early 2020s). Turning to the overall study: Samples covering the acute and convalescent phases of COVID-19 were provided by collaborators in the United States, Italy and Spain. The material from the prospective study consisted of cDNA or gDNA derived from T cells, B-cell-depleted T cells, or PBMCs. Deeply sampled blood TCRbeta repertoires from subjects exposed to, actively infected with, or recovered from COVID-19 were included in the dataset. A freely available public database, intended as a resource for researchers studying the immune response to SARS-CoV-2, is where the repertoires were released. The samples were drawn from two sources: the first 160 participants of the ongoing ImmuneRACE study, and over 950 subjects contributed by 6 global collaborators. A de-identified subject ID, COVID-19 status, age in years and sex were almost always included in the sample metadata. HLA class I and class II types, where available, came from metadata supplied by the sample provider rather than from assay-based typing. General study outcomes and caveats: The amount of clinical and demographic metadata varied by source and participant and was provided uncurated.

TCRbeta CDR3 regions were amplified from genomic DNA using the immunoSEQ Assay, a bias-controlled multiplex PCR. The authors processed their data as follows. Within the assay, amplification of reference gene primers was used to estimate how many nucleated cells each sample contained. Sequence reads were collapsed and filtered to measure the absolute abundance of every unique TCRbeta CDR3 rearrangement. For each sample, productive Simpson clonality was calculated by taking the square root of Simpson's diversity index across productive rearrangements. Here the immuneACCESS table is served through TCRdb, limited to in-frame sequences with V and J called. Missing clones are a known gap in these copies; in checked studies unresolved V genes cover under half, and the rest lacks a known reason. V, J and clone size were drawn from that table, and D and trimming were deduced from the DNA. The sample data list some 35,000 clones, and around 82% of these were observed just once. The ten largest clones add up to 16% of the sample.

Collaborating institutions collected whole blood in K2EDTA tubes following their own protocols. For TCRbeta analysis, collaborator samples were shipped as frozen whole blood, as isolated PBMCs, or as DNA extracted from either sample type. From a lookup of the germline V gene, CDR1 and CDR2 are ENHRY and SYGVKD. The CDR3 runs 13 residues from the cysteine to the phenylalanine. Just the 39-base CDR3 DNA is kept, in frame starting at base 1. Relative to germline, V is missing 10 bases and J is missing 5 bases, with 7 bases of the junction outside any gene match. A remark on this clone: What antigen it recognizes has not been identified. Base qualities are not at hand, and no much larger clone is one base apart.

The clonotype originates from a man aged 70 or older with acute or convalescent COVID-19. The sequenced sample consisted of peripheral blood. The sequence joins TRBV10-3 to TRBJ1-5, with 8 middle bases fitting TRBD1. Here the CDR3 is given as CATLDREDQPQHF. Here is the DNA: TGTGCCACCTTGGACAGGGAAGATCAGCCCCAGCATTTT.